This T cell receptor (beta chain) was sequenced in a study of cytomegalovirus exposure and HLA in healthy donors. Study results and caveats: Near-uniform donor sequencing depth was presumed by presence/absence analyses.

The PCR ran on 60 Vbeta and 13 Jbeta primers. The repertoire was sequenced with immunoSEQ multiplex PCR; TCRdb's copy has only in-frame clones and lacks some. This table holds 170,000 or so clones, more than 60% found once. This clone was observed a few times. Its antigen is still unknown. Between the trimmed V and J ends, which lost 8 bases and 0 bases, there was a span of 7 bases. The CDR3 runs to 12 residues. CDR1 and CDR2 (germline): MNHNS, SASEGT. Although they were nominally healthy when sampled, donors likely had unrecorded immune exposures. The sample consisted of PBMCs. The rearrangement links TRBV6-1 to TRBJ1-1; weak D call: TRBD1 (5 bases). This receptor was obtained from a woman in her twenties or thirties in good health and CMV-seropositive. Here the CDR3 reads CASGRVNTEAFF. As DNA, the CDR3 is TGTGCCAGCGGCAGGGTGAACACTGAAGCTTTCTTT.